The 18 T cell receptor beta chains given below trace back to one sample, sequenced in a study of T cell responses to AZD1222 COVID-19 vaccine. Clones were sequenced by immunoSEQ multiplex PCR, and TCRdb holds only the in-frame ones, with some missing. Of approximately 110,000 clones detected, 70% to 90% appear once; the ten largest clones hold 9.5% to 15%. This specimen was peripheral blood, taken on day 0 of MenACWY control vaccination. These receptors were collected from an adult in good health.

This clone was observed a few times. The chain recombines TRBV6-5 with TRBJ2-6, with D uncertain. Germline loops: CDR1 MNHEY, CDR2 SVGAGI. V shed 8 bases and J shed 0 bases, with 11 bases lying between them. The CDR3 loop spans 15 amino acids. This CDR3 reads CASFAADSGANVLTF. The CDR3 DNA follows: TGTGCCAGCTTCGCCGCCGACTCTGGGGCCAACGTCCTGACTTTC.

This sequence joins TRBV19 and TRBJ2-1; either TRBD1 or TRBD2 may fit D (5 bases each). This CDR3 is built from 14 residues. CDR1 and CDR2 (germline): LNHDA, SQIVND (reference sequence). V was cut by 3 bases and J by 6 bases, with 12 bases left in between. As DNA, the CDR3 is TGTGCCAGTAGTATCGCGAGGGGACCCAATGAGCAGTTCTTC. Its protein is CASSIARGPNEQFF.

V usage is TRBV27 and J usage is TRBJ2-7; 8 bases line up with TRBD2. The CDR3 contains 13 residues. Germline V gene lookup returns CDR1 MNHEY and CDR2 SMNVEV (reference sequence). J gave up 2 bases and V 6 bases, and 3 bases lay outside the gene matches. The CDR3 loop reads CASRSGGPYEQYF. CDR3 DNA: TGTGCCAGCAGGAGCGGGGGTCCCTACGAGCAGTACTTC.

This chain links TRBV5-4 with TRBJ2-7, with D possibly called TRBD1 or TRBD2 (5 bases each). From germline, CDR1 is SGHNT and CDR2 YYREEE (reference sequence). This CDR3 is built from 12 residues. The V gene lost 3 bases and the J gene lost 6 bases, with 10 bases spanning the gap. The CDR3 loop reads CASSWGRSEQYF. The CDR3 coding sequence is TGTGCCAGCAGCTGGGGACGATCCGAGCAGTACTTC. The full variable domain, its missing parts supplied by reference TRBV5-4 and TRBJ2-7, is ETGVTQSPTHLIKTRGQQVTLRCSSQSGHNTVSWYQQALGQGPQFIFQYYREEENGRGNFPPRFSGLQFPNYSSELNVNALELDDSALYLCASSWGRSEQYFGPGTRLTVT.

This CDR3 reads CASSSGGLAGAGANVLTF. CDR3 nucleotide sequence: TGTGCCAGCAGCTCAGGGGGACTAGCGGGAGCTGGGGCCAACGTCCTGACTTTC. The chain uses TRBV7-9 and TRBJ2-6; TRBD2 aligns across 14 bases. J lost 2 bases, V lost 4 bases, and 4 bases had no gene match. Germline V CDR1 and CDR2: SEHNR, FQNEAQ (reference sequence). The CDR3 length is 18 residues.

This rearrangement joins TRBV4-2 to TRBJ1-1, with no clear D. This CDR3 is built from 15 residues. V lost 2 bases to trimming and J lost 1 base, with 11 bases between them. Germline CDR1 and CDR2: LGHNA and YNFKEQ. The CDR3 coding sequence is TGTGCCAGCAGCCAAATGAAACTTGGGAACACTGAAGCTTTCTTT. Protein: CASSQMKLGNTEAFF.

The gene calls are TRBV30 and TRBJ1-6, with D unresolved. The length of the CDR3 is 15 residues. V lost 0 bases, J lost 0 bases, and 6 bases lay in between. CDR1 is GTSNPN and CDR2 is SVGIG in the germline V gene (reference sequence). The CDR3 region is CAWSVRSSYNSPLHF. CDR3 DNA sequence: TGTGCCTGGAGTGTGAGGAGCTCCTATAATTCACCCCTCCACTTT.

V gene TRBV28 combines with J gene TRBJ1-1, with D uncertain. The CDR3 runs 13 residues. V gave up 2 bases and J gave up 3 bases, with 7 bases separating them. Germline V lookup: CDR1 MDHEN, CDR2 SYDVKM. The CDR3 coding sequence is TGTGCCAGCAGTTTACCCGAGTACACTGAAGCTTTCTTT. Amino acids: CASSLPEYTEAFF.

The chain is built from TRBV30 and TRBJ1-3, with D hard to call. The CDR3 extends over 13 amino acids. The V gene's germline CDR1 is GTSNPN and CDR2 SVGIG (reference sequence). V shed 1 base and J shed 4 bases, with 8 bases lying between them. This CDR3 is CAWSAGVGNTIYF. In nucleotides, the CDR3 is TGTGCCTGGAGTGCCGGGGTCGGAAACACCATATATTTT. The full variable domain, completed using reference TRBV30 and TRBJ1-3, is SQTIHQWPATLVQPVGSPLSLECTVEGTSNPNLYWYRQAAGRGLQLLFYSVGIGQISSEVPQNLSASRPQDRQFILSSKKLLLSDSGFYLCAWSAGVGNTIYFGEGSWLTVV.

As for this clone: A read error may produce the germline difference seen at one junction end. The J gene is TRBJ1-1, the V gene TRBV2; D perhaps matches TRBD1 (6 bases). This CDR3 spans 15 amino acids. The germline V gene has CDR1 SNHLY and CDR2 FYNNEI. The CDR3 nucleotides are TGTGCCAGCAGTGAAGCGCTTCTCGGCGGCAGGGACATGATCTTT. Translating gives CASSEALLGGRDMIF.

The genes are TRBV5-4 and TRBJ1-2; D possibly corresponds to TRBD1 (5 bases). The CDR3 spans 15 residues. V lost 3 bases, J lost 0 bases, and 12 bases lay in between. Germline-derived CDR1 and CDR2 are SGHNT and YYREEE (reference sequence). CDR3 sequence (DNA): TGTGCCAGCAGCTACGACAGATCAACTAACTATGGCTACACCTTC. Translating gives CASSYDRSTNYGYTF.

In its sample, this clone was seen many times. The gene calls are TRBV28 and TRBJ2-2; 7 bases align to TRBD1. CDR1 MDHEN and CDR2 SYDVKM come from the germline V gene. CDR3 length: 15 amino acids. V shed 6 bases and J 3 bases; nucleotides not matched to a gene: 7. The CDR3 sequence: CASSTGVWDTGELFF. For the CDR3, the DNA is TGTGCCAGCAGCACAGGGGTTTGGGACACCGGGGAGCTGTTTTTT.

The chain links TRBV11-2 to TRBJ2-7; tentative D call: TRBD2 (5 bases). Trimming shortened V by 5 bases and J by 4 bases, and 9 bases separated the two germline ends. Germline values: CDR1 SGHAT, CDR2 FQNNGV. The CDR3 covers 12 residues. Written as DNA, the CDR3 is TGTGCCAGCAGCCCTACGGGGTACGAGCAGTACTTC. The encoded protein is CASSPTGYEQYF.

This chain joins TRBV7-9 and TRBJ2-7; 7 bases are a match to TRBD1. Germline CDR1 SEHNR, CDR2 FQNEAQ (reference sequence). Losses at the gene ends were 0 bases for V and 2 bases for J; bases not matched to a gene: 1. The CDR3 totals 14 residues. The CDR3 is CASSLARGTYEQYF. The CDR3 DNA sequence: TGTGCCAGCAGCTTAGCCAGGGGGACCTACGAGCAGTACTTC.

The chain employs TRBV6-6 and TRBJ2-3, with TRBD2 matching over 8 bases. The germline gives CDR1 MNHNY, CDR2 SVGAGI (reference sequence). With V trimmed by 4 bases and J by 2 bases, 5 bases remained unmatched. The CDR3 runs to 15 residues. CDR3 nucleotide sequence: TGTGCCAGCAGTTTCGAGCGGGGGAACACAGATACGCAGTATTTT. Amino acid sequence: CASSFERGNTDTQYF.

The chain links TRBV6-4 to TRBJ1-6; D may be TRBD1 (5 bases). The CDR3 totals 14 residues. With 6 bases removed from V and 8 bases from J, the gap between germline ends came to 14 bases. Looked up from germline, CDR1 is MRHNA and CDR2 is SNTAGT. CDR3 in amino acids: CASSTEMGDSPLHF. As DNA, the CDR3 is TGTGCCAGCAGCACCGAGATGGGGGATTCACCCCTCCACTTT.

The chain recombines TRBV30 with TRBJ1-1; D gene unclear. Germline CDR1 and CDR2: GTSNPN and SVGIG (reference sequence). CDR3 length equals 15 residues. V was clipped by 0 bases and J by 4 bases, with 15 bases between them. Here the CDR3 reads CAWSVPSDPSTEAFF. CDR3 nucleotides: TGTGCCTGGAGTGTCCCGAGCGATCCCAGCACTGAAGCTTTCTTT.

V usage is TRBV7-6 and J usage is TRBJ2-5; D is undetermined. CDR1 and CDR2 from the germline V gene are SGHVS and FNYEAQ. V was shortened by 2 bases and J by 4 bases, with 8 bases between the two germline ends. The CDR3 covers 13 residues. CDR3 region: CASSLTQTETQYF. The CDR3 DNA is TGTGCCAGCAGCTTAACTCAGACAGAGACCCAGTACTTC.